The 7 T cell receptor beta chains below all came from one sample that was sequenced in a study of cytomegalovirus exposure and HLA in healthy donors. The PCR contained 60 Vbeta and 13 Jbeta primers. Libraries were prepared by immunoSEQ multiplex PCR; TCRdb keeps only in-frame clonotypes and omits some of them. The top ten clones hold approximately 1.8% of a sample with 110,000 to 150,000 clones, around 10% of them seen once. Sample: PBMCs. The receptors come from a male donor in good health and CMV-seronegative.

CDR3 nucleotide sequence: TGTGCCAGCTCACCACCTGGACTAGACACTGAAGCTTTCTTT. This sequence encodes CASSPPGLDTEAFF. This chain joins TRBV18 and TRBJ1-1; D not certain. The V end lost 0 bases, the J end lost 3 bases, and 8 bases lay between the germline ends. In germline, CDR1 is KGHSH, CDR2 LQKENI. The CDR3 covers 14 residues.

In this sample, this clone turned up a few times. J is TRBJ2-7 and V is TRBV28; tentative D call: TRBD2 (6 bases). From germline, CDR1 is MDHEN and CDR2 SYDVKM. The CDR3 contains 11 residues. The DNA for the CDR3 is TGTGCAGCGGGCACAACCTACGAGCAGTACTTC. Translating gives CAAGTTYEQYF.

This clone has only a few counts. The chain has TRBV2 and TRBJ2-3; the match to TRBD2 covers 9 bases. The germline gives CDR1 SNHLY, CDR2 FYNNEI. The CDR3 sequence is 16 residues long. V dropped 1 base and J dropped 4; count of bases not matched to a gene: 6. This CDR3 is CASSEVGTSKSDTQYF. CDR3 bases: TGTGCCAGCAGTGAAGTGGGGACTAGCAAGTCAGATACGCAGTATTTT.

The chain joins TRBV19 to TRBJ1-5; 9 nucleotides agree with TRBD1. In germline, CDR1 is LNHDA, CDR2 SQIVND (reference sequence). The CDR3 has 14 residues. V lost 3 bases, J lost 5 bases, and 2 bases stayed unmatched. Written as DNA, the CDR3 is TGTGCCAGTAGTATGGGACAGGGCCATCAGCCCCAGCATTTT. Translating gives CASSMGQGHQPQHF.

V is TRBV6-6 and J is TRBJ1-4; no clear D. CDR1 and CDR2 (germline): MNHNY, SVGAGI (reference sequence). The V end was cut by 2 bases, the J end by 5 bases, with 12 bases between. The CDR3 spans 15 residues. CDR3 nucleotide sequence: TGTGCCAGCAGTTACGAGGGAAGTCCGAATGAAAAACTGTTTTTT. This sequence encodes CASSYEGSPNEKLFF.

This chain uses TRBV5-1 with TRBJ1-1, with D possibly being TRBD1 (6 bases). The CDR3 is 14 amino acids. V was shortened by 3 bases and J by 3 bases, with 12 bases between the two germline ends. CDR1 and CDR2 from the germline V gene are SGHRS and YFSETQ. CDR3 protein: CASSSGAGDTEAFF. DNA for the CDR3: TGCGCCAGCAGCTCAGGGGCGGGGGACACTGAAGCTTTCTTT.

This CDR3 is CASSPSGSYEQYF. Here the CDR3 DNA reads TGCGCCAGCAGCCCGTCCGGCTCCTACGAGCAGTACTTC. The genes are TRBV4-1 and TRBJ2-7; D gene unclear. V lost 4 bases to trimming and J lost 0 bases, with 7 bases between them. Germline CDR1 is MGHRA and CDR2 is YSYEKL. CDR3 size: 13 residues.